Listed here are 6 T cell receptor beta chains from one sample, sequenced in a study of blood T cell repertoires in COVID-19. Clones were sequenced by immunoSEQ multiplex PCR, and TCRdb holds only the in-frame ones, with some missing. The profile shows 150,000 to 250,000 clones, about 76% of them singletons. Sequenced: peripheral blood. The source is a middle-aged woman with COVID-19, enrolled during active disease.

This clone has only one observation. This sequence joins TRBV2 and TRBJ2-6; no reliable D call. The CDR3 consists of 15 residues. Trimming removed 4 bases from V and 0 bases from J, with 7 bases in between. The germline V gene has CDR1 SNHLY and CDR2 FYNNEI. CDR3 sequence (DNA): TGTGCCAGCAGTGGCCCTAGCTCTGGGGCCAACGTCCTGACTTTC. Protein sequence: CASSGPSSGANVLTF.

The CDR3 coding sequence is TGTGCCACCAGCAGAGATATCACTAGGGTTGGCTACACCTTC. This encodes CATSRDITRVGYTF. This chain links TRBV15 with TRBJ1-2, with D unresolved. The CDR3 is 14 amino acids. Germline CDR1 LNHNV, CDR2 YYDKDF (reference sequence). V was shortened by 0 bases and J by 7 bases, with 12 bases between the two germline ends.

The genes are TRBV4-3 and TRBJ1-4; 7 bases align to TRBD1. This CDR3 is 17 amino acids long. The V gene end was trimmed by 1 base and the J gene end by 5 bases; junction bases not matched to a gene: 10. CDR1 is LGHNA and CDR2 is YSLEER in the germline V gene. In nucleotides, the CDR3 is TGCGCCAGCAGCCAAGGGTCACGCGGGACAGCGAATGAAAAACTGTTTTTT. Its protein is CASSQGSRGTANEKLFF.

The V and J genes are TRBV6-5 and TRBJ1-3; D gene uncertain. The CDR3 spans 14 residues. Trimming removed 2 bases at V and 0 bases at J, with 5 bases between. Looked up from germline, CDR1 is MNHEY and CDR2 is SVGAGI. The CDR3 sequence: CASSYGASGNTIYF. The DNA of the CDR3 is TGTGCCAGCAGTTACGGAGCCTCTGGAAACACCATATATTTT.

The V call is TRBV19, the J call TRBJ1-1; the D gene is possibly TRBD1 (5 bases). Germline loops: CDR1 LNHDA, CDR2 SQIVND (reference sequence). This CDR3 is 14 amino acids long. V was clipped by 6 bases and J by 4 bases, with 15 bases between them. This CDR3 is CASRRPGGSTEAFF. DNA for the CDR3: TGTGCCAGTAGGAGACCGGGGGGAAGCACTGAAGCTTTCTTT.

This chain connects TRBV6-5 to TRBJ2-7; D ambiguous. V was shortened by 0 bases and J by 0 bases, with 6 bases between the two germline ends. The germline CDR1 and CDR2 sequences are MNHEY and SVGAGI. The CDR3 length is 14 residues. CDR3 sequence: CASSYSSGSYEQYF. The CDR3 coding sequence is TGTGCCAGCAGTTACTCATCGGGCTCCTACGAGCAGTACTTC.